This is a list of T cell receptor beta chains from one sample in a study of blood T cell repertoires in COVID-19. Sequencing was performed with immunoSEQ multiplex PCR; in TCRdb, only in-frame clones are kept and a portion is missing. The sample carries 65,000 to 70,000 clones, approximately 86% recorded once. The material sequenced was peripheral blood. Receptor source: a woman aged 55-75 years with acute or convalescent COVID-19. CDR3s leave out the opening cysteine and the closing phenylalanine or tryptophan. Only part of the rows carry a size: once, few, many, or a class if the clone is expanded.

cdr3_length j_call v_call clone_size cdr3_aa
13 TRBJ1-2 TRBV19 NA ASSMTGVRIYGYT
14 TRBJ2-5 TRBV5-1 NA ASSIPASGGQETQY
11 TRBJ1-1 TRBV27 NA ASSQSRTAKAF
11 TRBJ2-2 TRBV10-2 NA ASRGPSTGELF
12 TRBJ1-2 TRBV9 NA ASSVVSQGSGYT
12 TRBJ1-1 TRBV5-1 NA ASRRDRADTEAF
11 TRBJ2-7 TRBV18 few ASSQQDGYEQY
11 TRBJ1-2 TRBV19 NA ASRDLGDYGYT
16 TRBJ1-5 TRBV19 NA ASSIGVGSAFSNQPQH
16 TRBJ2-2 TRBV4-1 NA ASSVKGTRGRNTGELF
14 TRBJ1-6 TRBV10-2 NA ASTRTGANYNSPLH
13 TRBJ1-4 TRBV6-6 NA ASRTRVTYNEKLF
13 TRBJ2-3 TRBV25-1 NA ASSGPGLVADTQY
10 TRBJ1-2 TRBV14 few ASSDRGLGYT
10 TRBJ2-7 TRBV2 few ASRDFSYEQY
12 TRBJ2-1 TRBV28 few ASGGVYPYNEQF
13 TRBJ1-1 TRBV7-9 NA ASSRNIPGQVEAF
12 TRBJ2-7 TRBV4-2 NA ASSQGLAGYEQY
14 TRBJ1-6 TRBV14 NA ASSQDRTGGRSPLH
12 TRBJ2-1 TRBV4-1 NA ASILGGDDNEQF
13 TRBJ1-5 TRBV19 NA ASSMYGGINQPQH
14 TRBJ2-2 TRBV6-1 NA ASSEFPGTIKGELF
16 TRBJ2-7 TRBV10-2 NA ASSDPSLGSGSLYEQY
13 TRBJ1-3 TRBV18 NA ASSPRLDSGNTIY
11 TRBJ1-5 TRBV27 NA ASSWRGNQPQH
11 TRBJ2-1 TRBV12-3/TRBV12-4 few ASQGLLFNEQF
13 TRBJ1-2 TRBV5-1 NA ASSLQGAANYGYT
11 TRBJ2-3 TRBV7-9 NA ASSRRREDTQY
12 TRBJ1-5 TRBV19 NA ASRAHSGNQPQH
12 TRBJ1-2 TRBV6-5 NA ASITGGANYGYT
13 TRBJ2-2 TRBV5-5 NA ASSFGGRYLGELF
12 TRBJ2-5 TRBV6-5 NA ASTTRGAGETQY
10 TRBJ1-2 TRBV6-5 few ASSPGSSGYT
15 TRBJ1-5 TRBV18 NA ASSPGTGGGSNQPQH
12 TRBJ1-2 TRBV2 NA ACKRSDSNYGYT
14 TRBJ1-6 TRBV5-1 NA ASSFDRDRVASPLH
11 TRBJ2-5 TRBV6-5 few ASRTKGGLQTY
17 TRBJ2-7 TRBV7-8 NA ASSLLSGSSGRGHYEQY
12 TRBJ1-6 TRBV6-5 NA ASSYGRDNSPLH
14 TRBJ2-7 TRBV6-2/TRBV6-3 NA ASSYGSAGGPYEQY
14 TRBJ2-7 TRBV13 NA ASSLGEGAVPYEQY
13 TRBJ2-5 TRBV2 NA ASRVYASDQETQY
11 TRBJ2-1 TRBV6-5 NA ASSYSSGNEQF
11 TRBJ1-1 TRBV7-6 NA ASSLNMATEAF
12 TRBJ2-1 TRBV6-5 NA ASSYDFGGASKF